This TCR beta chain originates from a study of T cells after yellow fever vaccination. Universal primer sites and UMIs were introduced during 5'RACE template-switching synthesis of TCR cDNA. Each CDR3 protein gets one entry after TCRdb re-called the 5' RACE reads with MiXCR. Altogether more than 120,000 distinct CDR3 sequences are present, over 7% being singletons, with the ten largest covering roughly 0.77%. This clonotype was seen ten or more times. The antigen is unknown. The V end lost 5 bases, the J end lost 3 bases, and 17 bases lay between the germline ends. In germline, CDR1 is SGHTA, CDR2 FQGNSA. The CDR3 is made up of 16 amino acids. Whole-study results and caveats: Abundant contaminating clonotypes from the bulk population could appear in FACS-sorted repertoires.

V gene TRBV7-2 combines with J gene TRBJ2-1; the D gene could be TRBD1 or TRBD2 (5 bases each). The sample consisted of CD4+ T cells sorted from PBMCs, taken 5 days after the yellow fever booster vaccination. This receptor was obtained from a man aged 25-40 years who received the YFV17D yellow fever vaccine. The CDR3 here is CASSPPGPTFYNEQFF. The CDR3 region has the DNA TGTGCCAGCAGCCCCCCGGGGCCGACGTTCTACAATGAGCAGTTCTTC.